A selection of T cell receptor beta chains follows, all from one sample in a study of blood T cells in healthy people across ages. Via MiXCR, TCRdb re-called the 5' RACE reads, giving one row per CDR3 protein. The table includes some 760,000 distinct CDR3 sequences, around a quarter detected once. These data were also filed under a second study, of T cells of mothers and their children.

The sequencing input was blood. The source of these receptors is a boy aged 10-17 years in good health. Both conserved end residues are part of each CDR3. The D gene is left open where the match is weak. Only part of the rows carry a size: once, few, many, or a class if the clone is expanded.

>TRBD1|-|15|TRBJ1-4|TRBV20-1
CSARESTGANEKLFF
TGCAGTGCTAGAGAGTCGACAGGGGCAAATGAAAAACTGTTTTTT
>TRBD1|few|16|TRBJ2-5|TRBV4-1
CASSQTPHRGTETQYF
TGCGCCAGCAGCCAGACTCCCCACAGGGGGACGGAGACCCAGTACTTC
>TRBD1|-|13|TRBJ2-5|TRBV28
CASRRQGKETQYF
TGTGCCAGTAGGCGACAGGGTAAAGAGACCCAGTACTTC
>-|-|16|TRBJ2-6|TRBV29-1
CSVEVRGSGGANVLTF
TGCAGCGTTGAGGTCAGGGGCTCCGGTGGGGCCAACGTCCTGACTTTC
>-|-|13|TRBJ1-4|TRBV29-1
CSAYGTMGEKLFF
TGCAGCGCCTACGGGACAATGGGGGAAAAACTGTTTTTT
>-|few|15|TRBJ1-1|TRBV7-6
CASSPPWGANTEAFF
TGTGCCAGCAGCCCTCCCTGGGGGGCGAACACTGAAGCTTTCTTT
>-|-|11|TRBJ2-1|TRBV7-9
CASSLINGQFF
TGTGCCAGCAGCTTGATAAATGGGCAGTTCTTC
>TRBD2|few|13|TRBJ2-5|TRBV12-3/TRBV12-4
CASSMGLAGEQYF
TGTGCCAGCAGTATGGGACTAGCGGGGGAGCAGTACTTC
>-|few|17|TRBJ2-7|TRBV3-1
CASSQDTYWSASYEQYF
TGTGCCAGCAGCCAGGACACTTATTGGAGCGCTTCCTACGAGCAGTACTTC
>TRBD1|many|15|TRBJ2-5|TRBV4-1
CASSQDPDRKETQYF
TGCGCCAGCAGCCAAGACCCGGACAGGAAAGAGACCCAGTACTTC
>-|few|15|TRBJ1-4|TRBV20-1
CSASATGATNEKLFF
TGCAGTGCCAGCGCCACGGGTGCAACTAATGAAAAACTGTTTTTT
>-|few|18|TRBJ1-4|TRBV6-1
CASSPTGNYVATNEKLFF
TGTGCCAGCAGTCCGACAGGAAACTACGTCGCAACTAATGAAAAACTGTTTTTT
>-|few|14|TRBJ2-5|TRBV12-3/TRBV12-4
CASCVGGAQETQYF
TGTGCCAGCTGCGTTGGCGGGGCGCAAGAGACCCAGTACTTC
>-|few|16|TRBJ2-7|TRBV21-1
CASSALRREDSYEQYF
TGTGCCAGCAGCGCATTAAGGCGGGAGGACTCCTACGAGCAGTACTTC
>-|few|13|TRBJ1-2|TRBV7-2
CASSSVAGEGYTF
TGTGCCAGCAGCTCCGTGGCAGGCGAGGGCTACACCTTC
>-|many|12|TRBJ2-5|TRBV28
CASSSPGETQYF
TGTGCCAGCAGTTCCCCCGGGGAGACCCAGTACTTC
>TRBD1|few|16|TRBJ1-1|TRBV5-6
CASSSARDRAPTEAFF
TGTGCCAGCAGCTCGGCCCGGGACAGGGCCCCCACTGAAGCTTTCTTT
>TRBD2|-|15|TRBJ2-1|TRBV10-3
CASRSLAPKGNEQFF
TGTGCCAGCCGCTCACTAGCGCCGAAAGGGAATGAGCAGTTCTTC
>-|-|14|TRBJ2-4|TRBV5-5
CASSSPKAKNLQYF
TGTGCCAGCAGCTCCCCCAAAGCCAAAAACCTTCAGTACTTC
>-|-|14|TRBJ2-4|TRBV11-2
CASSLGWAGEVQYF
TGTGCCAGCAGCTTAGGTTGGGCAGGGGAAGTTCAGTACTTC
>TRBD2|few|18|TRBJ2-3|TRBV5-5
CASSPRTSGGSYSDTQYF
TGTGCCAGCAGCCCCCGGACTAGCGGGGGATCGTACTCAGATACGCAGTATTTT
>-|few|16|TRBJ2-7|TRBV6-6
CASSYSSTLGSYEQYF
TGTGCCAGCAGTTACTCGTCGACCCTGGGCTCCTACGAGCAGTACTTC
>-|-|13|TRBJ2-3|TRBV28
CASSLSKVATQYF
TGTGCCAGCAGCCTATCGAAGGTGGCAACGCAGTATTTT
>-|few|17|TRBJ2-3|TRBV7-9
CASSLWAGGLSTDTQYF
TGTGCCAGCAGCTTATGGGCTGGGGGGCTCAGCACAGATACGCAGTATTTT
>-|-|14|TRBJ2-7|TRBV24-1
CATSDLPPSYEQYF
TGTGCCACCAGTGATTTACCTCCATCCTACGAGCAGTACTTC
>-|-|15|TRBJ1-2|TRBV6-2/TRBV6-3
CASSYGDDYNYGYTF
TGTGCCAGCAGTTACGGGGATGACTACAACTATGGCTACACCTTC
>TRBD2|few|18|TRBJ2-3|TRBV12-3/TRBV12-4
CASSLGLAGGHSTDTQYF
TGTGCCAGCAGTTTGGGCCTAGCGGGAGGGCATAGCACAGATACGCAGTATTTT
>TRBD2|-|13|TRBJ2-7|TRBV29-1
CSVAAGGGYEQYF
TGCAGCGTTGCAGCGGGGGGCGGGTACGAGCAGTACTTC
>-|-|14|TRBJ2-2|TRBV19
CASINRGGTGELFF
TGTGCCAGTATAAACAGGGGAGGCACCGGGGAGCTGTTTTTT
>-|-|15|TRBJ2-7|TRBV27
CASSLSPGQLYEQYF
TGTGCCAGCAGTTTATCCCCGGGGCAGCTCTACGAGCAGTACTTC
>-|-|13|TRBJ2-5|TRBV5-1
CASSLQDQETQYF
TGCGCCAGCAGCTTACAGGACCAAGAGACCCAGTATTTC
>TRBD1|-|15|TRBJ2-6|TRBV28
CASAQGAAGANVLTF
TGTGCCAGCGCACAGGGGGCGGCTGGGGCCAACGTCCTGACTTTC
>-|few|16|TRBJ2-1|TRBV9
CASSATDATGYNEQFF
TGCGCCAGCAGCGCGACCGACGCTACGGGGTACAATGAGCAGTTCTTC
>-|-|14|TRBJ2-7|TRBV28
CAARGGTYPYEQYF
TGTGCCGCCCGCGGCGGGACATACCCCTACGAGCAGTACTTC
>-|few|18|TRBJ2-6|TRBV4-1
CASSLQGLTDSGANVLTF
TGCGCCAGCAGCCTCCAGGGCCTTACCGACTCTGGGGCCAACGTCCTGACTTTC
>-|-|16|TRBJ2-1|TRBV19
CASSGLTGLPYNEQFF
TGTGCCAGTAGCGGCCTAACGGGACTCCCCTACAATGAGCAGTTCTTC
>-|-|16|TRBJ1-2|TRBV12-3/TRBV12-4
CASSPRGGSINYGYTF
TGTGCCAGCAGTCCGAGGGGGGGTTCTATTAACTATGGCTACACCTTC
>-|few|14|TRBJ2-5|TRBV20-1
CSARVSDTVLTQYF
TGCAGTGCTAGGGTGTCGGACACCGTGTTGACCCAGTACTTC
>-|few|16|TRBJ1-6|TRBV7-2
CASSSQPGSYNSPLHF
TGTGCCAGCAGCTCCCAACCGGGCTCATATAATTCACCCCTCCACTTT
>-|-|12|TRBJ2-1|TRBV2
CASTDWANEQFF
TGTGCCAGCACAGACTGGGCCAATGAGCAGTTCTTC
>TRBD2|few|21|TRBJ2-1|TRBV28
CASSLGGAGKTSASSYNEQFF
TGTGCCAGCAGTTTAGGCGGGGCAGGCAAGACTAGCGCGAGCTCCTACAATGAGCAGTTCTTC
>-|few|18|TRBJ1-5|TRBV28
CASSLSSDPEYSNQPQHF
TGTGCCAGCAGTTTATCGAGTGACCCCGAATATAGCAATCAGCCCCAGCATTTT
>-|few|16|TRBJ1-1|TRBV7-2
CASSLARQGTSTEAFF
TGTGCCAGCAGCTTAGCGCGTCAGGGTACAAGCACTGAAGCTTTCTTT
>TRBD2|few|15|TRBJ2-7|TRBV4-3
CASSQAAGAGYEQYF
TGCGCCAGCAGCCAAGCAGCGGGAGCAGGGTACGAGCAGTACTTC
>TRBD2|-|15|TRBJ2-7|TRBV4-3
CASSQEGEGPYEQYF
TGCGCCAGCAGCCAAGAGGGGGAGGGCCCCTACGAGCAGTACTTC
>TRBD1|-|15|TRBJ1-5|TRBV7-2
CASSRIGTEGQPQHF
TGTGCCAGCAGTAGAATCGGGACAGAAGGTCAGCCCCAGCATTTT
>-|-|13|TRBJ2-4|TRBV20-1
CSARDNNQNIQYF
TGCAGTGCTAGAGACAACAATCAAAACATTCAGTACTTC
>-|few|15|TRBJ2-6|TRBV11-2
CASSPRLTGANVLTF
TGTGCCAGCAGCCCCAGGTTGACCGGGGCCAACGTCCTGACTTTC